This T cell receptor (beta chain) was captured in a study of Ad26.COV2.S vaccination and SARS-CoV-2 variants. About the study: Into the muscle, Ad26.COV2.S was dosed once or twice, 56 days apart.

The length of the CDR3 is 13 residues. The junction had 7 bases not matched to a gene; V was cut back by 9 bases and J by 8 bases. CDR1 MNHEY and CDR2 SVGAGI come from the germline V gene. Some clones are missing from TCRdb's copy, which holds only in-frame ones; the method was immunoSEQ multiplex PCR. The sample holds 350,000 to 550,000 clones, roughly 89% seen once. Treatment indicated: over 15 received Ad26.COV2.S at low or high dose, single or two shots; five or six received placebo; per-sample allocation not given. The samples date from day 63 after the first vaccine or placebo injection. The shot given was an Ad26 vector that makes Wuhan-strain SARS-CoV-2 spike.

The receptor was isolated from a person aged 18 to 65 who received the Ad26.COV2.S COVID-19 vaccine or a placebo. Sequences were derived from peripheral blood, sampled in a trial of Ad26.COV2.S vaccine versus placebo. The V gene is TRBV6-5, the J gene TRBJ1-6; 7 bases align to TRBD1. The CDR3 is CASHRDRDSPLHF. CDR3 bases: TGTGCCAGTCACCGGGACAGAGATTCACCCCTCCACTTT.